This T cell receptor beta chain was recovered during a study of blood T cell repertoires in COVID-19. Libraries were prepared by immunoSEQ multiplex PCR; TCRdb keeps only in-frame clonotypes and omits some of them. The sample records approximately 230,000 clones, around 90% being singletons. Germline lookup yields CDR1 KGHSH and CDR2 LQKENI. The CDR3 loop spans 13 amino acids. With 6 bases clipped from V and 3 bases from J, the junction kept 0 bases outside the gene matches. This sequence originates from a man older than 75 with acute or convalescent COVID-19. V and J are TRBV18 and TRBJ2-3; 10 bases align to TRBD1. The sequencing input was peripheral blood. The CDR3 sequence: CASSGQGTDTQYF. In nucleotides, the CDR3 is TGTGCCAGCTCGGGACAGGGGACAGATACGCAGTATTTT.